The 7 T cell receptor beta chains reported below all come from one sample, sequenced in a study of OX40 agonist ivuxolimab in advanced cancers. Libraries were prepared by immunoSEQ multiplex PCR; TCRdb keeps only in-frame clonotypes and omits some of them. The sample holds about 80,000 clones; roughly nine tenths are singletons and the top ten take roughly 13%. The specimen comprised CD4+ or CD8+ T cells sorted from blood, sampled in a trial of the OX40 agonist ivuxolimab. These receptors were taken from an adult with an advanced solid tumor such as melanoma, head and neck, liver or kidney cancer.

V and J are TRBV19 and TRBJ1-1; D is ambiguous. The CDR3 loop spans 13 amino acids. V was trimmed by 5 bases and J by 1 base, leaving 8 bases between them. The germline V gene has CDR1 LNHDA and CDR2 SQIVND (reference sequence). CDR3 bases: TGTGCCAGTAGTTACTACGAGAACACTGAAGCTTTCTTT. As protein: CASSYYENTEAFF.

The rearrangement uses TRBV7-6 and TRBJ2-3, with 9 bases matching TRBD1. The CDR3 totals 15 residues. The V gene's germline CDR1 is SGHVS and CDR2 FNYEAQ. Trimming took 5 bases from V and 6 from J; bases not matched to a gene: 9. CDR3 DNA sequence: TGTGCCAGCAGCCGGCCGGGACAGGGTCCCGATACGCAGTATTTT. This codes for CASSRPGQGPDTQYF.

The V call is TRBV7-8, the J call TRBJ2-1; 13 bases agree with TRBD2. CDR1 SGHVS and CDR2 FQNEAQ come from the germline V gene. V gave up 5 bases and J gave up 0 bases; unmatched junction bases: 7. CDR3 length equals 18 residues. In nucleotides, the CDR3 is TGTGCCAGCAGCCTGAGGACTAGCGGGAGTAGCTCCTACAATGAGCAGTTCTTC. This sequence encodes CASSLRTSGSSSYNEQFF. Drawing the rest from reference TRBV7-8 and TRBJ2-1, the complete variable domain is GAGVSQSPRYKVAKRGQDVALRCDPISGHVSLFWYQQALGQGPEFLTYFQNEAQLDKSGLPSDRFFAERPEGSVSTLKIQRTQQEDSAVYLCASSLRTSGSSSYNEQFFGPGTRLTVL.

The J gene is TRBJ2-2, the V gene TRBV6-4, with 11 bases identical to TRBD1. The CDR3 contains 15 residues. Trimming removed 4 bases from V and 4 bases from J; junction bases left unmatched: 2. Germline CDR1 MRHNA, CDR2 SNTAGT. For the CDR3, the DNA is TGTGCCAGCAGTGCCGGGACAGGGGGCACCGGGGAGCTGTTTTTT. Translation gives CASSAGTGGTGELFF.

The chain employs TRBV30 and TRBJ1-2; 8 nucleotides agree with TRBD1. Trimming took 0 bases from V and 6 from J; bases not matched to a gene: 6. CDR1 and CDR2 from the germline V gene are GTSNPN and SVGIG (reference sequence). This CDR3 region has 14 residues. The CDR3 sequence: CAWSVLTGVNGYTF. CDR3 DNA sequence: TGTGCCTGGAGTGTTTTGACAGGGGTGAATGGCTACACCTTC.

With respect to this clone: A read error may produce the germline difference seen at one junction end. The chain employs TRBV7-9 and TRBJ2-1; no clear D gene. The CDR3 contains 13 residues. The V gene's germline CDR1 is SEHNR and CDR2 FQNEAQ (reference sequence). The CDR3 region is CASSLASNNEQFF. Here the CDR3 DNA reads TGTGCCAGCAGCTTAGCCTCCAACAATGAGCAGTTCTTC.

The CDR3 reads CASSEALANQPQHF. The CDR3 nucleotides are TGTGCCAGCAGTGAAGCGCTGGCCAATCAGCCCCAGCATTTT. The chain uses TRBV6-1 and TRBJ1-5; D is uncertain. Germline-derived CDR1 and CDR2 are MNHNS and SASEGT. There are 14 residues in the CDR3. The ends were cut back, 0 bases at V and 3 bases at J, with 6 bases in the middle.